The entry below describes one TCR beta chain. Authors' data handling: Nucleated cell number was recorded as an estimate derived from reference gene primer amplification. Profiling relied on immunoSEQ multiplex PCR, and the TCRdb table lists in-frame clones only, not all of them. V and J calls and clone size follow that table, whereas D and trimming were derived from the DNA. The table shows about 39,000 clones, with about 85% occurring only once. V was clipped by 4 bases and J by 0 bases, with 9 bases between them. This CDR3 comprises 14 residues. From germline, CDR1 is SNHLY and CDR2 FYNNEI. The source of the sample is a study of blood T cell repertoires in COVID-19. Study-wide background: Sites in the United States, Italy and Spain provided acute and convalescent COVID-19 samples. PBMCs, B-cell-depleted T cells, or T cells provided the cDNA or gDNA that made up the material.

This TCR was sampled from a man aged 55 to 69 with acute or convalescent COVID-19. The sample taken for sequencing was peripheral blood. The chain recombines TRBV2 with TRBJ1-2; D perhaps matches TRBD1 (5 bases). CDR3 in amino acids: CASSGTSANYGYTF. The CDR3 DNA sequence: TGTGCCAGCAGTGGGACATCCGCTAACTATGGCTACACCTTC.